The T cell receptor beta chain under discussion was sequenced for a study of CD8+CD57+ T cells in acquired aplastic anemia. For this clonotype: Its antigen is undetermined.

The study's findings and limits: In CD8+ cells, Simpson's diversity showed no significant difference between patients and controls. Patients and controls shared roughly 31 CD8+ CDR3 sequences, highly expressed in patients.

Investigators profiled TCR beta VDJ and CDR3 from genomic DNA template. TCRdb passed the reads through MiXCR, listing each CDR3 protein once. The sample has 110,000 or so distinct CDR3 sequences; 55% to 70% are singletons. Germline CDR1 DFQATT, CDR2 SNEGSKA (reference sequence). The CDR3 sequence is 15 residues long. With V trimmed by 0 bases and J by 2 bases, 1 base remained unmatched. Whoever was chosen for sequencing had shown CD8+CD57+ cell expansion by flow cytometry. Diagnosis of severe acquired aplastic anemia applied to all patients. Each patient gave a blood sample that was collected before any therapy had been received.

This TCR derives from a human donor with aplastic anemia. The specimen sequenced was sorted CD4+, CD8+, or CD8+CD57+ T cells (not recorded which) from PBMCs. This sequence joins TRBV20-1 and TRBJ1-5; 10 bases are a match to TRBD1. The CDR3 loop is CSARDGTGGNQPQHF. The CDR3 bases are TGCAGTGCTAGAGACGGGACAGGGGGCAATCAGCCCCAGCATTTT.